A single sample is the source of the 14 T cell receptor beta chains below, sequenced in a study of T cell responses to AZD1222 COVID-19 vaccine. Measured with immunoSEQ multiplex PCR; TCRdb has only the in-frame clones, and not every one. Of about 140,000 clones in the sample, roughly nine tenths were seen once. Sequencing used peripheral blood, obtained 28 days after the second dose of the MenACWY control vaccine. The receptors originated from an adult who received the MenACWY meningococcal vaccine as a control.

The chain combines TRBV2 with TRBJ2-3; 12 bases agree with TRBD2. This CDR3 comprises 20 residues. The V gene's germline CDR1 is SNHLY and CDR2 FYNNEI. The trim removed 5 bases at V and 0 bases at J, leaving 15 bases unmatched. The CDR3 protein is CASSSRLAGALRTSTDTQYF. The DNA for the CDR3 is TGTGCCAGCAGTTCCCGACTAGCGGGGGCCCTTCGGACTAGCACAGATACGCAGTATTTT.

The CDR3 DNA is TGTGCCAGCAGCGCCGAATACGAGCAGTACTTC. Translating it yields CASSAEYEQYF. The chain recombines TRBV11-1 with TRBJ2-7; D ambiguous. Germline values: CDR1 SGHAT, CDR2 FQDESV (reference sequence). The V gene lost 5 bases and the J gene lost 4 bases, with 6 bases spanning the gap. This CDR3 spans 11 amino acids.

This chain uses TRBV9 with TRBJ2-7; TRBD1 matches 10 bases. CDR1 is SGDLS, CDR2 YYNGEE, per germline. This CDR3 comprises 16 residues. V was pared by 3 bases and J by 0 bases, with 6 bases of the junction left unmatched. CDR3 residues: CASSAGTGANSYEQYF. CDR3 sequence (DNA): TGTGCCAGCAGCGCCGGGACAGGGGCCAACTCCTACGAGCAGTACTTC.

The chain carries TRBV7-2 and TRBJ2-7; 10 bases map to TRBD2. V lost 4 bases and J lost 2; bases outside the gene matches: 5. Germline CDR1 is SGHTA and CDR2 is FQGNSA. The CDR3 totals 15 residues. CDR3 in DNA: TGTGCCAGCAGCTCCGTAGCGGGAGGACCCTACGAGCAGTACTTC. Amino acid sequence: CASSSVAGGPYEQYF.

V is TRBV7-2 and J is TRBJ2-7; 7 bases line up with TRBD1. The CDR3 has 16 amino acids. CDR1 SGHTA and CDR2 FQGNSA come from the germline V gene. J lost 3 bases, V lost 0 bases, and 8 bases had no gene match. CDR3 nucleotide sequence: TGTGCCAGCAGCTTAGCGCTTGGACAGGAAAACTACGAGCAGTACTTC. This translates into CASSLALGQENYEQYF.

This clone has just one count. This chain uses TRBV28 with TRBJ1-3, with D perhaps matching TRBD1 (6 bases). CDR1 and CDR2 (germline): MDHEN, SYDVKM. This CDR3 has 12 amino acids. Trimming stripped 8 bases from V and 2 bases from J, with 7 bases between. The CDR3 protein is CASRGPGNTIYF. CDR3 nucleotides: TGTGCCAGCCGGGGGCCTGGAAACACCATATATTTT.

CDR3 DNA: TGTGCCAGCAGTTTCCCGGGGGGTGACACCGGGGAGCTGTTTTTT. Translated: CASSFPGGDTGELFF. The rearrangement uses TRBV28 and TRBJ2-2; 7 nucleotides match TRBD2. The V gene end was trimmed by 3 bases and the J gene end by 3 bases; junction bases not matched to a gene: 4. The CDR3 sequence is 15 residues long. The germline CDR1 and CDR2 sequences are MDHEN and SYDVKM.

The J gene is TRBJ2-7, the V gene TRBV10-2; 8 positions match TRBD2. Trimming took 10 bases from V and 2 from J; bases not matched to a gene: 10. The CDR3 covers 14 residues. Per the germline V gene, CDR1 is WSHSY and CDR2 is SAAADI. In DNA form, the CDR3 reads TGCGCCACCGAACACGCGGGGGGTCCCTACGAGCAGTACTTC. This translates into CATEHAGGPYEQYF.

This chain connects TRBV6-5 to TRBJ1-1, with 8 nucleotides matching TRBD1. CDR1 is MNHEY, CDR2 SVGAGI, per germline. This CDR3 has 14 residues. V lost 6 bases, J lost 3 bases, and 6 bases stayed unmatched. The CDR3 sequence is CASRSRGQHTEAFF. The CDR3, as DNA: TGTGCCAGCAGATCCAGGGGGCAGCACACTGAAGCTTTCTTT.

A remark on this clone: Mismatch with germline at one junction end may stem from a read error. This chain links TRBV4-3 with TRBJ1-5; D is possibly TRBD1 (5 bases). Per germline, CDR1 LGHNA and CDR2 YSLEER. The CDR3 runs to 13 residues. CDR3 residues: CASSQDGDAPRHF. CDR3 DNA: TGCGCCAGCAGCCAAGATGGGGACGCCCCCCGGCATTTT.

V gene TRBV27 combines with J gene TRBJ2-7, with D possibly being TRBD1 or TRBD2 (5 bases each). CDR1 and CDR2 from the germline V gene are MNHEY and SMNVEV (reference sequence). The CDR3 covers 15 residues. The V end was cut by 6 bases, the J end by 3 bases, with 18 bases between. CDR3 nucleotide sequence: TGTGCCAGCAGCATCGGGGCAGGGCTAATCTACGAGCAGTACTTC. Protein product: CASSIGAGLIYEQYF.

The rearrangement joins TRBV6-1 to TRBJ2-5; 10 bases agree with TRBD2. The ends lost 3 bases at V and 7 bases at J; junction bases unmatched: 2. The CDR3 length is 13 residues. In germline, CDR1 is MNHNS, CDR2 SASEGT. Written as DNA, the CDR3 is TGTGCCAGCAGTGACCTAGCGGGGGTGACCCAGTACTTC. It encodes CASSDLAGVTQYF.

The chain joins TRBV19 to TRBJ2-5; the D is unclear. Between the trimmed V and J ends, which lost 1 base and 3 bases, there was a span of 15 bases. The germline gives CDR1 LNHDA, CDR2 SQIVND (reference sequence). The CDR3 sequence is 16 residues long. The CDR3 loop reads CASSIGNGYPKETQYF. Written as DNA, the CDR3 is TGTGCCAGTAGTATAGGCAACGGCTACCCGAAAGAGACCCAGTACTTC.

This chain connects TRBV5-6 to TRBJ2-5, with 7 bases lining up with TRBD1. This CDR3 is built from 16 residues. Germline CDR1 reads SGHDT; CDR2 reads YYEEEE. J was trimmed by 1 base and V by 0 bases; bases with no gene match: 6. The CDR3 protein is CASSLARGTAQETQYF. The CDR3 DNA reads as TGTGCCAGCAGCTTGGCCAGGGGGACAGCCCAAGAGACCCAGTACTTC.